This passage covers 23 T cell receptor beta chains from one sample sequenced in a study of response to subunit inactivated influenza vaccine. Each CDR3 protein gets one entry after TCRdb re-called the RT-PCR reads with MiXCR. This table has about 540,000 distinct CDR3 sequences, roughly 25% appearing once. These data were likewise used in another study, on T cells expressing NK-cell markers. Turning to that study: The cDNA for TCR beta came from 5'RACE template switching with UMIs.

The sample here was CD4+ T cells sorted from PBMCs, taken about 12 days after vaccination. The receptors were gathered from a man aged 45-60 years who received an inactivated influenza vaccine.

The rearrangement links TRBV12-5 to TRBJ2-3; D remains unclear. Germline V CDR1 and CDR2: LGHNT, FRNRAP. CDR3 length: 13 amino acids. Trimming removed 5 bases from V and 5 bases from J, with 11 bases in between. In DNA, the CDR3 is TGTGCTAGTGGTCCCGATCACGGAGATACGCAGTATTTT. Translating gives CASGPDHGDTQYF.

The table lists this clonotype with many counts. The chain has TRBV20-1 and TRBJ1-1; tentatively, D is TRBD1 (5 bases). V lost 6 bases, J lost 0 bases, and 17 bases lay in between. The CDR3 runs 15 residues. Germline CDR1 reads DFQATT; CDR2 reads SNEGSKA (reference sequence). Written as DNA, the CDR3 is TGCAGTGCCAACCGGGACGGCATAATGAACACTGAAGCTTTCTTT. This sequence encodes CSANRDGIMNTEAFF.

The J gene is TRBJ2-2, the V gene TRBV5-1, with 7 bases matching TRBD2. Germline CDR1 is SGHRS and CDR2 is YFSETQ. The CDR3 has 16 residues. J was trimmed by 4 bases and V by 7 bases; bases with no gene match: 13. CDR3 amino acids: CASSAWVRTSTGELFF. CDR3 bases: TGCGCCAGCTCAGCTTGGGTGCGGACTAGCACCGGGGAGCTGTTTTTT.

The chain carries TRBV11-1 and TRBJ2-3; D is undetermined. Germline lookup yields CDR1 SGHAT and CDR2 FQDESV (reference sequence). V was shortened by 2 bases and J by 3 bases, with 6 bases between the two germline ends. The CDR3 totals 13 residues. The CDR3 DNA follows: TGTGCCAGCAGCTTATATAGTACAGATACGCAGTATTTT. Its translation: CASSLYSTDTQYF.

V usage is TRBV12-3 or TRBV12-4 and J usage is TRBJ2-7; maybe TRBD1 (5 bases). Trimming pared 1 base from V and 0 bases from J, leaving 19 bases between. There are 18 residues in the CDR3. The CDR3: CASSLVRRGILPSYEQYF. Here the CDR3 DNA reads TGTGCCAGCAGTTTAGTCCGAAGGGGTATCCTTCCCTCCTACGAGCAGTACTTC.

This clonotype was seen a few times. V gene TRBV5-6 combines with J gene TRBJ2-6; D remains ambiguous. CDR3 length equals 13 residues. Trimming pared 3 bases from V and 2 bases from J, leaving 3 bases between. Germline V lookup: CDR1 SGHDT, CDR2 YYEEEE. This CDR3 reads CASSSPGANVLTF. The CDR3 DNA follows: TGTGCCAGCAGCTCCCCTGGGGCCAACGTCCTGACTTTC.

V gene TRBV3-1 combines with J gene TRBJ2-4, with D perhaps matching TRBD1 (5 bases). The CDR3 sequence is 18 residues long. V shed 4 bases and J shed 5 bases, with 24 bases lying between them. Germline V gene sequence: CDR1 LGHDT, CDR2 YNNKEL (reference sequence). The chain's CDR3 is CASSPSHLLSGIQNIQYF. The CDR3 nucleotides read TGTGCCAGCAGCCCGAGCCATCTATTGTCAGGGATACAAAACATTCAGTACTTC.

This rearrangement joins TRBV20-1 to TRBJ2-1; TRBD2 agrees at 7 bases. Trimming at V came to 2 bases and at J to 4 bases, leaving 11 bases not matched to a gene. The CDR3 spans 16 residues. CDR1 and CDR2 from the germline V gene are DFQATT and SNEGSKA (reference sequence). This CDR3 is CSARSGRGRVYNEQFF. The CDR3 nucleotides are TGCAGTGCTAGAAGTGGGCGCGGGAGAGTTTACAATGAGCAGTTCTTC.

V is TRBV5-1 and J is TRBJ2-1; 7 nucleotides match TRBD2. Germline V lookup: CDR1 SGHRS, CDR2 YFSETQ. This CDR3 is 15 amino acids long. The V segment lost 0 bases and the J segment 8 bases; nucleotides outside the gene matches: 8. For the CDR3, the DNA is TGCGCCAGCAGCTTGGTCTATCGGGGGAGGGATGAGCAGTTCTTC. Protein sequence: CASSLVYRGRDEQFF.

In its sample, this clonotype was seen once. The V call is TRBV7-9, the J call TRBJ2-2; D gene uncertain. Germline lookup yields CDR1 SEHNR and CDR2 FQNEAQ (reference sequence). The CDR3 totals 15 residues. The V end lost 3 bases, the J end lost 4 bases, and 12 bases lay between the germline ends. The CDR3 sequence is CASSLGRTLTGELFF. In DNA, the CDR3 is TGTGCCAGCAGCTTGGGCAGGACGCTCACCGGGGAGCTGTTTTTT.

This chain connects TRBV6-2 or TRBV6-3 to TRBJ2-1; D may match TRBD1 or TRBD2 (5 bases each). V shed 5 bases and J shed 4 bases, with 18 bases lying between them. The CDR3 has 16 residues. Per the germline V gene, CDR1 is MNHEY and CDR2 is SVGEGT. Here the CDR3 DNA reads TGTGCCAGCAGTCGGGGACGGACACGGGGTTACAATGAGCAGTTCTTC. Translated, it gives CASSRGRTRGYNEQFF.

The chain is built from TRBV7-2 and TRBJ2-5; perhaps D is TRBD1 or TRBD2 (5 bases each). V dropped 1 base and J dropped 2 bases, with 14 bases sitting between them. The CDR3 consists of 16 residues. Germline CDR1 is SGHTA and CDR2 is FQGNSA. The chain's CDR3 is CASSLESGAGQETQYF. The CDR3 DNA is TGTGCCAGCAGCTTAGAATCCGGGGCAGGGCAAGAGACCCAGTACTTC. The whole variable domain, filled in from reference TRBV7-2 and TRBJ2-5, reads GAGVSQSPSNKVTEKGKDVELRCDPISGHTALYWYRQSLGQGLEFLIYFQGNSAPDKSGLPSDRFSAERTGGSVSTLTIQRTQQEDSAVYLCASSLESGAGQETQYFGPGTRLLVL.

The rearrangement joins TRBV20-1 to TRBJ2-5; 7 bases map to TRBD2. Trimming at V came to 1 base and at J to 5 bases, leaving 7 bases not matched to a gene. Germline V CDR1 and CDR2: DFQATT, SNEGSKA (reference sequence). The CDR3 covers 14 residues. The DNA of the CDR3 is TGCAGTGCTAGAGTAGTAGCGGGTACCGAGACCCAGTACTTC. Protein sequence: CSARVVAGTETQYF.

The DNA for the CDR3 is TGTGCCAGCAGTTACTCGAACGGGAATTCACCCCTCCACTTT. Residues: CASSYSNGNSPLHF. The chain couples TRBV6-5 to TRBJ1-6; no clear D gene. The CDR3 totals 14 residues. Trimming stripped 0 bases from V and 7 bases from J, with 7 bases between. Germline V gene data show CDR1 as MNHEY and CDR2 as SVGAGI.

J is TRBJ2-2 and V is TRBV12-3 or TRBV12-4; 7 bases agree with TRBD1. J was trimmed by 5 bases and V by 7 bases; bases with no gene match: 13. The CDR3 extends over 16 amino acids. Written as DNA, the CDR3 is TGTGCCAGCACCAACCCGACAGGGCCTCGAACCGGGGAGCTGTTTTTT. Amino acid sequence: CASTNPTGPRTGELFF.

The rearrangement uses TRBV2 and TRBJ2-5; D remains ambiguous. This CDR3 region has 14 residues. The germline V gene has CDR1 SNHLY and CDR2 FYNNEI. V was cut by 6 bases and J by 2 bases, with 13 bases left in between. The CDR3 DNA reads as TGTGCCAGCAGCGCAGGAAACGTTCAAGAGACCCAGTACTTC. Its translation: CASSAGNVQETQYF.

The V call is TRBV20-1, the J call TRBJ2-2; D is unclear. Germline V CDR1 and CDR2: DFQATT, SNEGSKA (reference sequence). This CDR3 has 12 amino acids. V gave up 4 bases and J gave up 0 bases, with 3 bases separating them. The DNA for the CDR3 is TGCAGTGCTAAGACGAACACCGGGGAGCTGTTTTTT. Its protein is CSAKTNTGELFF.

The chain links TRBV10-2 to TRBJ2-3; TRBD2 matches 12 bases. The trim removed 4 bases at V and 2 bases at J, leaving 13 bases unmatched. This CDR3 comprises 19 residues. Germline CDR1 WSHSY, CDR2 SAAADI. In nucleotides, the CDR3 is TGCGCCAGCAGTGTCGTTCTAGCGGGGGGGCCGTGGCACACAGATACGCAGTATTTT. Amino acids: CASSVVLAGGPWHTDTQYF.

This clonotype came up many times. The V and J genes are TRBV4-3 and TRBJ2-1; TRBD1 might be the D (5 bases). Trimming took off 1 base at V and 8 bases at J, with 15 bases between the two ends. The CDR3 is made up of 15 amino acids. Germline CDR1 LGHNA, CDR2 YSLEER. CDR3 residues: CASSQGTNSGYEQFF. The CDR3 coding sequence is TGCGCCAGCAGCCAAGGGACAAACTCTGGGTATGAGCAGTTCTTC.

This clonotype has just a few counts. The chain uses TRBV6-5 and TRBJ2-1, with unresolved D. The ends were cut back, 2 bases at V and 4 bases at J, with 12 bases in the middle. The CDR3 is 15 residues long. The germline gives CDR1 MNHEY, CDR2 SVGAGI. CDR3 sequence: CASSYADVRYNEQFF. As DNA, the CDR3 is TGTGCCAGCAGTTACGCTGACGTAAGATACAATGAGCAGTTCTTC.

The table lists this clonotype with a few counts. V and J are TRBV5-1 and TRBJ1-3; possibly TRBD1 for D (5 bases). Germline V gene data show CDR1 as SGHRS and CDR2 as YFSETQ. The CDR3 covers 16 residues. With 4 bases removed from V and 0 bases from J, the gap between germline ends came to 14 bases. Here the CDR3 reads CASSRGRTNSGNTIYF. CDR3 coding DNA: TGCGCCAGCAGCCGTGGACGGACAAACTCTGGAAACACCATATATTTT.

This clonotype appeared a single time. The chain couples TRBV18 to TRBJ2-5; D is undetermined. CDR3 length: 14 residues. V lost 3 bases, J lost 5 bases, and 13 bases lay in between. Germline lookup yields CDR1 KGHSH and CDR2 LQKENI. The CDR3 loop is CASSPNAHIETQYF. DNA for the CDR3: TGTGCCAGCTCACCCAATGCCCATATTGAGACCCAGTACTTC.

The chain uses TRBV3-1 and TRBJ2-7; 8 bases are a match to TRBD1. Germline V gene data show CDR1 as LGHDT and CDR2 as YNNKEL (reference sequence). The CDR3 consists of 15 residues. The V gene end was trimmed by 4 bases and the J gene end by 2 bases; junction bases not matched to a gene: 7. The CDR3 bases are TGTGCCAGCAGCCGAGGACAGGGATCGCCCTACGAGCAGTACTTC. Translation gives CASSRGQGSPYEQYF.